Detailed here is one T cell receptor beta chain. These data originate in a study of blood T cell repertoires in COVID-19. V was clipped by 6 bases and J by 5 bases; unmatched bases: 8. This CDR3 spans 15 amino acids. Per germline, CDR1 SGDLS and CDR2 YYNGEE. The assay was immunoSEQ multiplex PCR, and TCRdb's table has in-frame clones only and misses some. The repertoire holds about 70,000 clones, with about 86% as singletons. The chain links TRBV9 to TRBJ2-5, with 12 bases matching TRBD2. The clonotype originates from a human donor in a cohort sampled during active COVID-19. Input material: peripheral blood. In DNA form, the CDR3 reads TGTGCCAGCAATCCTAGCGGGGGGGCCGGGGAGACCCAGTACTTC. It codes for CASNPSGGAGETQYF.